Shown below are 9 T cell receptor beta chains from a single sample sequenced in a study of T cell repertoires in cytomegalovirus infection. TCRdb analysed the reads with MiXCR anew, one entry per CDR3 protein. The top ten hold over 15% of the sample, which has hundreds of thousands of distinct CDR3 sequences, 25% to 35% seen once. Their antigens remain unidentified. The sample in question was cultured PBMCs, obtained from culture after CMV antigen stimulation. Receptors originate from a human donor in good health (CMV status not recorded). Some clones in this sample may be carry-over from other donors' samples.

This clonotype was seen just once. This chain links TRBV6-2 or TRBV6-3 with TRBJ2-2; 7 bases match TRBD2. V gave up 6 bases and J gave up 5 bases; unmatched junction bases: 6. The CDR3 length is 14 residues. Germline V gives CDR1 MNHEY, CDR2 SVGEGT. The CDR3 reads CASSWEGMTGELFF. CDR3 nucleotides: TGTGCCAGCAGCTGGGAGGGTATGACCGGGGAGCTGTTTTTT.

This clonotype was counted a few times. The chain has TRBV5-4 and TRBJ2-1; D may be TRBD2 (6 bases). The CDR3 covers 15 residues. CDR1 and CDR2 from the germline V gene are SGHNT and YYREEE (reference sequence). V lost 1 base to trimming and J lost 2 bases, with 10 bases between them. CDR3 region: CASSLKREAYNEQFF. DNA of the CDR3: TGTGCCAGCAGCTTGAAGAGGGAGGCCTACAATGAGCAGTTCTTC. Based on the CDR3 plus reference TRBV5-4 and TRBJ2-1, the full variable domain is ETGVTQSPTHLIKTRGQQVTLRCSSQSGHNTVSWYQQALGQGPQFIFQYYREEENGRGNFPPRFSGLQFPNYSSELNVNALELDDSALYLCASSLKREAYNEQFFGPGTRLTVL.

In DNA form, the CDR3 reads TGTGCTAGTGGATATCAAAGCGGGGGGGCCTGGGAGACCCAGTACTTC. It codes for CASGYQSGGAWETQYF. This chain uses TRBV12-5 with TRBJ2-5; 10 positions agree with TRBD2. The V and J ends lost 6 bases and 5 bases, in that order; junction bases with no gene match: 12. Germline V lookup: CDR1 LGHNT, CDR2 FRNRAP. This CDR3 has 16 residues.

This clonotype was picked up a small number of times. This sequence joins TRBV6-2 or TRBV6-3 and TRBJ1-6; maybe TRBD1 (5 bases). The germline V gene encodes CDR1 MNHEY and CDR2 SVGEGT. There are 15 residues in the CDR3. Between the trimmed V and J ends, which lost 4 bases and 6 bases, there was a span of 13 bases. This CDR3 reads CASSLMTASNSPLHF. CDR3 DNA sequence: TGTGCCAGCAGTTTAATGACAGCCAGTAATTCACCCCTCCACTTT.

This clonotype was found many times. The rearrangement uses TRBV7-2 and TRBJ2-3; weak D call: TRBD1 (6 bases). This CDR3 has 16 residues. V dropped 3 bases and J dropped 2 bases, with 15 bases sitting between them. CDR1 and CDR2 from the germline V gene are SGHTA and FQGNSA. CDR3 in amino acids: CASSLGLGALTDTQYF. The CDR3 coding sequence is TGTGCCAGCAGCTTGGGTTTGGGGGCCCTCACAGATACGCAGTATTTT.

This clonotype was found a few times. The chain has TRBV19 and TRBJ2-5, with 7 positions matching TRBD1. Germline V lookup: CDR1 LNHDA, CDR2 SQIVND (reference sequence). V lost 4 bases to trimming and J lost 5 bases; unmatched junction nucleotides: 4. This CDR3 spans 13 amino acids. The CDR3 sequence: CASSTGTAETQYF. CDR3 sequence (DNA): TGTGCCAGTAGTACCGGGACAGCGGAGACCCAGTACTTC.

The V and J genes are TRBV6-6 and TRBJ2-7; D is uncertain. Germline V gives CDR1 MNHNY, CDR2 SVGAGI (reference sequence). V was cut by 7 bases and J by 2 bases, with 18 bases left in between. CDR3 length equals 15 residues. In DNA, the CDR3 is TGTGCCAGCATCCTCGGCGGTTCCAATACCTACGAGCAGTACTTC. Protein product: CASILGGSNTYEQYF.

This clonotype was detected ten times or more. The chain employs TRBV4-2 and TRBJ2-5; tentative D call: TRBD2 (5 bases). The V gene lost 0 bases and the J gene lost 10 bases, with 27 bases spanning the gap. Germline V gives CDR1 LGHNA, CDR2 YNFKEQ. This CDR3 contains 18 residues. Here the CDR3 DNA reads TGTGCCAGCAGCCAAGACAGAGGCGGCTGGGGTCTCCCGGAGGACCAGTACTTC. Residues: CASSQDRGGWGLPEDQYF.

The rearrangement links TRBV5-6 to TRBJ2-3; 7 bases map to TRBD1. Germline V gives CDR1 SGHDT, CDR2 YYEEEE. Losses at the gene ends were 5 bases for V and 3 bases for J; bases not matched to a gene: 6. This CDR3 contains 14 residues. Written as DNA, the CDR3 is TGTGCCAGCAGAAGACAGGGTTCGACAGATACGCAGTATTTT. Amino acids: CASRRQGSTDTQYF.